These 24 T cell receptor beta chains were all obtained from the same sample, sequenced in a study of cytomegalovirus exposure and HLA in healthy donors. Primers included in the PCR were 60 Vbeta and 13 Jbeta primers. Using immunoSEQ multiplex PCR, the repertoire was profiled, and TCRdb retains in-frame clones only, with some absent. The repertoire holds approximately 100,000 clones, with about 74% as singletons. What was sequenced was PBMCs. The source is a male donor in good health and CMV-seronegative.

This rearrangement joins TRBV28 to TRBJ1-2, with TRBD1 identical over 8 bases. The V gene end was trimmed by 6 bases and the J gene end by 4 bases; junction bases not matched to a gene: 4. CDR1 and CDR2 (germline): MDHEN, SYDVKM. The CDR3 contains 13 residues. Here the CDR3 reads CASSPGGSYGYTF. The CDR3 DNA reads TGTGCCAGCAGCCCAGGGGGCTCCTATGGCTACACCTTC.

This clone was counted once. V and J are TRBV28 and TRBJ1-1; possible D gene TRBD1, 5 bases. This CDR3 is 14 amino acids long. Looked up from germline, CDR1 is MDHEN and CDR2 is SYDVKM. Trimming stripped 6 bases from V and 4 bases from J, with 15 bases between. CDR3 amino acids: CASRLPGGGTEAFF. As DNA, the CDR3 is TGTGCCAGCAGGTTACCGGGGGGGGGCACTGAAGCTTTCTTT.

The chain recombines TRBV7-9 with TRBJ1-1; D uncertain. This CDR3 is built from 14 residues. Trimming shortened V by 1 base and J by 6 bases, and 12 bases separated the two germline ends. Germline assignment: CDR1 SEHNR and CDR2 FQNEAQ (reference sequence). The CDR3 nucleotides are TGTGCCAGCAGCTTAGGTTCAGAATTGGCTGAAGCTTTCTTT. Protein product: CASSLGSELAEAFF.

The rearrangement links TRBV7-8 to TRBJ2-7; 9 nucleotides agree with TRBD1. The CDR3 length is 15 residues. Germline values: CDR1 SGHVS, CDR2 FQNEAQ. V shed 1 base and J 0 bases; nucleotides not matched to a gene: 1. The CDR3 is CASSLGTGASYEQYF. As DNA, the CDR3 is TGTGCCAGCAGCTTAGGGACAGGGGCCTCCTACGAGCAGTACTTC.

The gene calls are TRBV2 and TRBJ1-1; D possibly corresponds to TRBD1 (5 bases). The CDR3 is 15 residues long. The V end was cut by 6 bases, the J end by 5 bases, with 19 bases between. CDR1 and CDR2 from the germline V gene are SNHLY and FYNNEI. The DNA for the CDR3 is TGTGCCAGCAGATTAGGGGACTTCGGAAGGACTGAAGCTTTCTTT. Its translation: CASRLGDFGRTEAFF.

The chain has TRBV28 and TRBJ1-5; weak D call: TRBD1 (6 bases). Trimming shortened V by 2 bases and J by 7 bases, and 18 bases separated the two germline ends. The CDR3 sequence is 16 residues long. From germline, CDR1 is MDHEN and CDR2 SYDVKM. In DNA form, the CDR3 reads TGTGCCAGCAGTTTAGACAAGGACAGTAACGTCCAGCCCCAGCATTTT. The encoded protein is CASSLDKDSNVQPQHF.

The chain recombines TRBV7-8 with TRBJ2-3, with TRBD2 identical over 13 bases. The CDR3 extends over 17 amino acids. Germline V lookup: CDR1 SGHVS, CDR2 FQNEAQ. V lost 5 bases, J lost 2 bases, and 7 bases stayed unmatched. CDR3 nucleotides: TGTGCCAGCAGCCCGTGGACTAGCGGGAGTGCCACAGATACGCAGTATTTT. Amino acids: CASSPWTSGSATDTQYF. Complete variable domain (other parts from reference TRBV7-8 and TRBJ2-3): GAGVSQSPRYKVAKRGQDVALRCDPISGHVSLFWYQQALGQGPEFLTYFQNEAQLDKSGLPSDRFFAERPEGSVSTLKIQRTQQEDSAVYLCASSPWTSGSATDTQYFGPGTRLTVL.

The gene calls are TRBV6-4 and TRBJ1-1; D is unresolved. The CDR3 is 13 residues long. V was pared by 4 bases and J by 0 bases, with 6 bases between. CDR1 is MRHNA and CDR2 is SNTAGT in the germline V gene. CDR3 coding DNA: TGTGCCAGCAGTGTCCAGATGAACACTGAAGCTTTCTTT. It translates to CASSVQMNTEAFF.

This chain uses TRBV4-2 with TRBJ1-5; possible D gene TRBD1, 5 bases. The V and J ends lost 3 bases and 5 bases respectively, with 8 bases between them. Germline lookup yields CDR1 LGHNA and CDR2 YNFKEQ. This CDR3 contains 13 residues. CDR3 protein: CASSQTEDQPQHF. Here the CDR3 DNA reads TGTGCCAGCAGCCAGACAGAAGATCAGCCCCAGCATTTT.

The CDR3 DNA reads as TGTGCCAGCAGCTTAGGTGGTTGGACAGGGAATCAGCCCCAGCATTTT. Translating it yields CASSLGGWTGNQPQHF. The V call is TRBV7-2, the J call TRBJ1-5, with 8 bases aligning to TRBD1. This CDR3 is built from 16 residues. Per germline, CDR1 SGHTA and CDR2 FQGNSA. J gave up 4 bases and V 1 base, and 6 bases lay outside the gene matches.

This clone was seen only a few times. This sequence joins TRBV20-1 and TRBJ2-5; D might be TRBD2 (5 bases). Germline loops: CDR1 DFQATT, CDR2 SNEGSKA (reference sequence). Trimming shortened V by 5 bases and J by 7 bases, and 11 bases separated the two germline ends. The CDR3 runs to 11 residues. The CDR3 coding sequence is TGCAGTGCTGAACCCCGGGGGACCCAGTACTTC. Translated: CSAEPRGTQYF.

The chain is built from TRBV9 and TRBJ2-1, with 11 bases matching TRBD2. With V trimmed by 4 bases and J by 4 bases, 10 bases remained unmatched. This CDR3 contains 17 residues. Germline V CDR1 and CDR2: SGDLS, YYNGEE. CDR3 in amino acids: CASSFSLAGGVYNEQFF. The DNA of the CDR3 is TGTGCCAGCAGCTTCAGCCTAGCGGGAGGTGTGTACAATGAGCAGTTCTTC.

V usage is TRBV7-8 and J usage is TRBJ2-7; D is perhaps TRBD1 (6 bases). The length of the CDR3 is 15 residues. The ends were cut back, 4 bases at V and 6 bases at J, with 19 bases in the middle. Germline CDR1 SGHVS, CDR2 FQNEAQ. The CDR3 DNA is TGTGCCAGCAGCTCACAGGGAATATTTTCTCGCGAGCAGTACTTC. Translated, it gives CASSSQGIFSREQYF.

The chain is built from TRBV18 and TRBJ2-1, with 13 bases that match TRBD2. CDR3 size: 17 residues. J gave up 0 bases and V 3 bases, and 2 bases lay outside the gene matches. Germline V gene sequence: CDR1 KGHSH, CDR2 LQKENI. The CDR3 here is CASSPRTSGSSYNEQFF. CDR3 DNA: TGTGCCAGCTCACCGAGGACTAGCGGGAGCTCCTACAATGAGCAGTTCTTC.

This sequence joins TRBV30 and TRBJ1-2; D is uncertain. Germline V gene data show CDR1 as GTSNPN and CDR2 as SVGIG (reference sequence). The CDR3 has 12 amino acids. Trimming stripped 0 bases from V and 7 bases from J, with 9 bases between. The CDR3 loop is CAWSVHRTGYTF. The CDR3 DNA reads TGTGCCTGGAGTGTACATCGAACTGGCTACACCTTC.

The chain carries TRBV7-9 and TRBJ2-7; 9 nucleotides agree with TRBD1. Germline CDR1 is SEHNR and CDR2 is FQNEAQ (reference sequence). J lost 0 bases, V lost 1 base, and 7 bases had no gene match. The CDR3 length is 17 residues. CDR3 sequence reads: CASSLDGRTGDSYEQYF. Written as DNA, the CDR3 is TGTGCCAGCAGCTTAGACGGCAGGACAGGGGACTCCTACGAGCAGTACTTC.

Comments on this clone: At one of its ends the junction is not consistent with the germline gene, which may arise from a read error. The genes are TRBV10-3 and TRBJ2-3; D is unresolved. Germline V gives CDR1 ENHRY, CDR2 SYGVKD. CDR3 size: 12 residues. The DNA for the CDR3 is TGTGCCATCAGGGAAAATACAGATATGCAGTATTTT. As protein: CAIRENTDMQYF.

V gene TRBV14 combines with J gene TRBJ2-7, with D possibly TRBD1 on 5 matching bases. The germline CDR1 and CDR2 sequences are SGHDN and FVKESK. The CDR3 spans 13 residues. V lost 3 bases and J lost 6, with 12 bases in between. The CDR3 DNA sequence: TGTGCCAGCAGCCATACGAGAAGGGGCGAGCAGTACTTC. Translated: CASSHTRRGEQYF.

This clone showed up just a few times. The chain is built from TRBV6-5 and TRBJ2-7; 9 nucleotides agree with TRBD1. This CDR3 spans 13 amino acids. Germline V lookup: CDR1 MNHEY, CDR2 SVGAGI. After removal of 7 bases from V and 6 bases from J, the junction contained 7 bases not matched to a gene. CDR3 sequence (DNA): TGTGCCAGCACCCGGACAGGGGAGGGCGAGCAGTACTTC. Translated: CASTRTGEGEQYF.

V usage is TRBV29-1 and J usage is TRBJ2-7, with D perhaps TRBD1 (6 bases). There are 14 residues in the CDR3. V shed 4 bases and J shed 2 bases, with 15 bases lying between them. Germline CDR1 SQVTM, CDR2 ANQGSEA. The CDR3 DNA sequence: TGCAGCGTTGGAGGACAGAAAAGGCCCTACGAGCAGTACTTC. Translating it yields CSVGGQKRPYEQYF.

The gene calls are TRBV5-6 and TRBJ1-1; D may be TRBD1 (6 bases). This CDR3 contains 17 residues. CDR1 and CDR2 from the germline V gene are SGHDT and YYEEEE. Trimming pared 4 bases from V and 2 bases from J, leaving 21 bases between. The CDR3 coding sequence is TGTGCCAGCAGCGGAATGTTGGACAGCGACCAAAACACTGAAGCTTTCTTT. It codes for CASSGMLDSDQNTEAFF.

The CDR3 protein is CASSLSSLSEAFF. The CDR3 nucleotides are TGTGCCAGCAGCTTGTCGTCGCTTAGTGAAGCTTTCTTT. The chain joins TRBV7-9 to TRBJ1-1; no definite D call. The CDR3 runs to 13 residues. The germline V gene encodes CDR1 SEHNR and CDR2 FQNEAQ (reference sequence). V gave up 3 bases and J gave up 7 bases, with 12 bases separating them.

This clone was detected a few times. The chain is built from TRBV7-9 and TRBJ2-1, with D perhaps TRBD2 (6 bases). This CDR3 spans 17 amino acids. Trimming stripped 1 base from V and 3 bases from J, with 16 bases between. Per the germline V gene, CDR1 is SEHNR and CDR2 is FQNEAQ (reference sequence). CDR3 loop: CASSLDLGRAGYNEQFF. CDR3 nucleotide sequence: TGTGCCAGCAGCTTAGATTTGGGCCGAGCGGGCTACAATGAGCAGTTCTTC.

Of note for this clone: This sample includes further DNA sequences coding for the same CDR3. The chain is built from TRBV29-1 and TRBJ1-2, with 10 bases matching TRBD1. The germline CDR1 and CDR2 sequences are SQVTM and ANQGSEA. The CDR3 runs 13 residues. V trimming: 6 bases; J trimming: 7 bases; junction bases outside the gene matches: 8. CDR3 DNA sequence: TGCAGCGTACGGACAGGGGGGTTGGCTGGCTACACCTTC. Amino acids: CSVRTGGLAGYTF.